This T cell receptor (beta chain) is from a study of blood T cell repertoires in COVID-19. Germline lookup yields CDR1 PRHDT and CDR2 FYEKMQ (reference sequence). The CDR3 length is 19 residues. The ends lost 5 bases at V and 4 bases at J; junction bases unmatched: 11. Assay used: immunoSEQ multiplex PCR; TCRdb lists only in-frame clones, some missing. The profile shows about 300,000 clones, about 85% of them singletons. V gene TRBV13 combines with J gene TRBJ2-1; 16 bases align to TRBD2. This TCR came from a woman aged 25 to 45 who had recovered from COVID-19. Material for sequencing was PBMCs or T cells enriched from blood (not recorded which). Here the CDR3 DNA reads TGTGCCAGCAGCCCCCCATACGGGACTAGCGGGGGGGCTTACAATGAGCAGTTCTTC. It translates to CASSPPYGTSGGAYNEQFF. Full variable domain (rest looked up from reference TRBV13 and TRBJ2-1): AAGVIQSPRHLIKEKRETATLKCYPIPRHDTVYWYQQGPGQDPQFLISFYEKMQSDKGSIPDRFSAQQFSDYHSELNMSSLELGDSALYFCASSPPYGTSGGAYNEQFFGPGTRLTVL.